These 19 T cell receptor beta chains share one sample of origin, sequenced in a study of CD8+ T cells in alopecia areata. The treatment was: oral pan-JAK inhibitor, 5-10 mg twice daily. TCR sequencing used cDNA made by reverse transcription of extracted RNA. The protocol was immunoSEQ multiplex PCR, while the TCRdb copy is restricted to in-frame clones and leaves out a portion. Of 95,000 to 150,000 clones listed, around 60% are singletons. Sequencing was performed on CD4+ T cells sorted from blood, taken at week 4, from a patient treated with tofacitinib. These receptor sequences come from a human donor with alopecia areata.

The table lists this clone with a few counts. The V and J genes are TRBV7-2 and TRBJ2-7; 8 positions agree with TRBD1. There are 14 residues in the CDR3. V shed 7 bases and J 2 bases; nucleotides not matched to a gene: 7. Germline-derived CDR1 and CDR2 are SGHTA and FQGNSA. The CDR3 coding sequence is TGTGCCAGCACGATGGGACAGGAAGCCTACGAGCAGTACTTC. Translated: CASTMGQEAYEQYF.

J is TRBJ2-2 and V is TRBV29-1, with D perhaps being TRBD1 or TRBD2 (5 bases each). The germline CDR1 and CDR2 sequences are SQVTM and ANQGSEA. Between the trimmed V and J ends, which lost 7 bases and 7 bases, there was a span of 10 bases. The CDR3 contains 11 residues. CDR3 in amino acids: CSARDGGELFF. The CDR3 DNA reads TGCAGCGCCCGGGACGGCGGGGAGCTGTTTTTT.

Notes on this clone: At the DNA level, this CDR3 is encoded by other sequences in the same sample as well. The chain recombines TRBV27 with TRBJ2-7; 9 bases agree with TRBD1. V dropped 6 bases and J dropped 4; count of bases not matched to a gene: 7. Germline V lookup: CDR1 MNHEY, CDR2 SMNVEV (reference sequence). This CDR3 contains 14 residues. For the CDR3, the DNA is TGTGCCAGCAGCCTACAGGGGGCGACTTACGAGCAGTACTTC. This gives the protein CASSLQGATYEQYF.

This clone was observed a few times. The chain recombines TRBV18 with TRBJ2-4; maybe TRBD1 (6 bases). The length of the CDR3 is 13 residues. V lost 3 bases and J lost 8, with 11 bases in between. Germline values: CDR1 KGHSH, CDR2 LQKENI. The DNA for the CDR3 is TGTGCCAGCTCACCGACTCAGGGGCACATTCAGTACTTC. As protein: CASSPTQGHIQYF. The whole variable domain, remainder taken from reference TRBV18 and TRBJ2-4, is NAGVMQNPRHLVRRRGQEARLRCSPMKGHSHVYWYRQLPEEGLKFMVYLQKENIIDESGMPKERFSAEFPKEGPSILRIQQVVRGDSAAYFCASSPTQGHIQYFGAGTRLSVL.

J is TRBJ1-1 and V is TRBV29-1; D is ambiguous. Germline V gene lookup returns CDR1 SQVTM and CDR2 ANQGSEA. V was clipped by 0 bases and J by 4 bases, with 9 bases between them. The CDR3 loop spans 13 amino acids. CDR3 sequence: CSVEDVSATEAFF. The CDR3 nucleotides read TGCAGCGTTGAAGATGTTTCAGCCACTGAAGCTTTCTTT.

The rearrangement joins TRBV5-1 to TRBJ2-3; TRBD1 might be the D (7 bases). Germline CDR1 reads SGHRS; CDR2 reads YFSETQ. V shed 0 bases and J shed 0 bases, with 17 bases lying between them. The length of the CDR3 is 18 residues. The CDR3 is CASSLGRGTVTSTDTQYF. The CDR3 DNA reads TGCGCCAGCAGCTTGGGCCGCGGGACAGTCACTAGCACAGATACGCAGTATTTT.

The chain combines TRBV5-1 with TRBJ2-3; 12 bases match TRBD2. V shed 4 bases and J 5 bases; nucleotides not matched to a gene: 8. CDR1 is SGHRS and CDR2 is YFSETQ in the germline V gene. CDR3 length equals 16 residues. The CDR3 loop is CASSPLAGGPGDTQYF. The CDR3 DNA is TGCGCCAGCAGCCCTCTAGCGGGGGGGCCCGGAGATACGCAGTATTTT.

V and J are TRBV7-3 and TRBJ2-6; D is uncertain. Germline lookup yields CDR1 SGHTA and CDR2 FQGTGA. The CDR3 extends over 15 amino acids. V lost 4 bases to trimming and J lost 0 bases, with 7 bases between them. CDR3 sequence reads: CASSSRGSGANVLTF. In nucleotides, the CDR3 is TGTGCCAGCAGCTCCCGCGGCTCTGGGGCCAACGTCCTGACTTTC.

The rearrangement links TRBV6-6 to TRBJ2-3; a weak D match, TRBD2 (5 bases). V was pared by 7 bases and J by 1 base, with 9 bases between. Germline V gene data show CDR1 as MNHNY and CDR2 as SVGAGI (reference sequence). There are 13 residues in the CDR3. CDR3 sequence reads: CASTAEGTDTQYF. In DNA, the CDR3 is TGTGCCAGCACGGCGGAGGGCACAGATACGCAGTATTTT.

The J gene is TRBJ1-1, the V gene TRBV11-2, with D perhaps TRBD1 (5 bases). The V end was cut by 1 base, the J end by 0 bases, with 12 bases between. Germline V gives CDR1 SGHAT, CDR2 FQNNGV. This CDR3 comprises 16 residues. Written as DNA, the CDR3 is TGTGCCAGCAGCTTAGTAATGGGGCAGGTGAACACTGAAGCTTTCTTT. It codes for CASSLVMGQVNTEAFF. Supplemented by reference TRBV11-2 and TRBJ1-1, the full variable domain reads EAGVAQSPRYKIIEKRQSVAFWCNPISGHATLYWYQQILGQGPKLLIQFQNNGVVDDSQLPKDRFSAERLKGVDSTLKIQPAKLEDSAVYLCASSLVMGQVNTEAFFGQGTRLTVV.

The gene calls are TRBV29-1 and TRBJ1-2; 9 nucleotides align to TRBD1. Germline CDR1 and CDR2: SQVTM and ANQGSEA. The V gene end was trimmed by 6 bases and the J gene end by 3 bases; junction bases not matched to a gene: 11. The CDR3 is 15 residues long. CDR3 amino acids: CSVSAGTGNHYGYTF. DNA for the CDR3: TGCAGCGTATCCGCCGGGACAGGGAACCACTATGGCTACACCTTC.

The V call is TRBV18, the J call TRBJ2-5; 12 nucleotides match TRBD2. With 4 bases clipped from V and 4 bases from J, the junction kept 16 bases outside the gene matches. This CDR3 has 19 residues. Germline CDR1 is KGHSH and CDR2 is LQKENI. CDR3 in DNA: TGTGCCAGCTCACTCTCGGCGGCTAGCGGGGGGGCGACCCCAGAGACCCAGTACTTC. Encoded protein: CASSLSAASGGATPETQYF. Full variable domain (remainder filled in from reference TRBV18 and TRBJ2-5): NAGVMQNPRHLVRRRGQEARLRCSPMKGHSHVYWYRQLPEEGLKFMVYLQKENIIDESGMPKERFSAEFPKEGPSILRIQQVVRGDSAAYFCASSLSAASGGATPETQYFGPGTRLLVL.

The chain recombines TRBV27 with TRBJ1-2; 7 positions agree with TRBD1. V lost 6 bases and J lost 2; bases outside the gene matches: 6. The CDR3 consists of 14 residues. Germline-derived CDR1 and CDR2 are MNHEY and SMNVEV (reference sequence). Here the CDR3 DNA reads TGTGCCAGCAGGTCGACAGGGTTGAACTATGGCTACACCTTC. Its protein product is CASRSTGLNYGYTF.

The chain couples TRBV14 to TRBJ1-1, with unresolved D. Trimming took off 4 bases at V and 2 bases at J, with 8 bases between the two ends. The CDR3 totals 13 residues. CDR1 and CDR2 from the germline V gene are SGHDN and FVKESK. CDR3 nucleotides: TGTGCCAGCAGCCGGCAAACTAACACTGAAGCTTTCTTT. The encoded protein is CASSRQTNTEAFF.

The chain is built from TRBV30 and TRBJ1-1; D remains unclear. The CDR3 contains 12 residues. The V end was cut by 1 base, the J end by 1 base, with 4 bases between. Germline-derived CDR1 and CDR2 are GTSNPN and SVGIG (reference sequence). CDR3 loop: CAWSAGNTEAFF. The CDR3 region has the DNA TGTGCCTGGAGTGCGGGGAACACTGAAGCTTTCTTT.

J is TRBJ2-2 and V is TRBV27; 8 nucleotides align to TRBD2. Trimming cost V 5 bases and J 1 base; bases outside gene matches: 21. This CDR3 is 21 amino acids long. CDR1 MNHEY and CDR2 SMNVEV come from the germline V gene (reference sequence). The CDR3, as DNA: TGTGCCAGCAGTCCCACGACCGCACTAGCGGAGGGAGGCCTGAACACCGGGGAGCTGTTTTTT. It yields the protein CASSPTTALAEGGLNTGELFF.

This clone was counted only a few times. The V call is TRBV6-5, the J call TRBJ2-5; 9 bases are shared with TRBD1. Germline CDR1 and CDR2: MNHEY and SVGAGI. This CDR3 comprises 15 residues. The V and J ends lost 0 bases and 3 bases, in that order; junction bases with no gene match: 2. CDR3 sequence reads: CASSYSRDREETQYF. DNA for the CDR3: TGTGCCAGCAGTTACTCGAGGGACAGGGAAGAGACCCAGTACTTC.

The rearrangement uses TRBV10-3 and TRBJ2-1; 14 positions match TRBD2. Germline V lookup: CDR1 ENHRY, CDR2 SYGVKD. With V trimmed by 8 bases and J by 7 bases, 7 bases remained unmatched. The CDR3 consists of 15 residues. CDR3 loop: CAIAGTSGRRNEQFF. The CDR3 DNA reads TGTGCCATCGCTGGGACTAGCGGGAGAAGGAATGAGCAGTTCTTC.

V is TRBV9 and J is TRBJ2-3; TRBD2 matches at 8 bases. From germline, CDR1 is SGDLS and CDR2 YYNGEE. The CDR3 is made up of 16 amino acids. The V and J ends lost 4 bases and 6 bases, in that order; junction bases with no gene match: 13. CDR3 sequence (DNA): TGTGCCAGCAGCTCGTTAGCGGGATCGGGTTCCGATACGCAGTATTTT. Translation gives CASSSLAGSGSDTQYF. Variable domain in full (rest from reference TRBV9 and TRBJ2-3): DSGVTQTPKHLITATGQRVTLRCSPRSGDLSVYWYQQSLDQGLQFLIQYYNGEERAKGNILERFSAQQFPDLHSELNLSSLELGDSALYFCASSSLAGSGSDTQYFGPGTRLTVL.